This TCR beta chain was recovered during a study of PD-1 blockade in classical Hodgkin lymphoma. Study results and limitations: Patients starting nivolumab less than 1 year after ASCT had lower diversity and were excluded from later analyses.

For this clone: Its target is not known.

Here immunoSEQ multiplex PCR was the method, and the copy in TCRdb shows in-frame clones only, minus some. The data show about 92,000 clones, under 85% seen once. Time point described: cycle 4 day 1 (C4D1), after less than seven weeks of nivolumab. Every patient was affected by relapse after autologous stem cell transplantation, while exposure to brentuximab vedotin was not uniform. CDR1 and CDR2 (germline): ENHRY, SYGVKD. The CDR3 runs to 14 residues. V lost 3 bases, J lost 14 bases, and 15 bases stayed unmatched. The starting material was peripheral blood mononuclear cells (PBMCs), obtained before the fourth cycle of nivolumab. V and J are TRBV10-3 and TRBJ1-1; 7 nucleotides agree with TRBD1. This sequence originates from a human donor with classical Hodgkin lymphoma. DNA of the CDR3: TGTGCCATCAGTGACTATTTAGGACAGGCGGCTAGGTTCTTT. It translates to CAISDYLGQAARFF.